Presented here are 8 T cell receptor beta chains from one specimen sequenced in a study of pediatric ulcerative colitis. Sequencing used immunoSEQ multiplex PCR; TCRdb keeps in-frame clones, though not all of them. The repertoire consists of under 70,000 clones, with approximately 87% occurring once and the leading ten covering around 1.4%. The sequencing input was blood. These TCRs come from a boy aged 10-17 years who was a control in a study of pediatric ulcerative colitis.

The CDR3 DNA is TGTGCCAGCAGCTCCGGCCGGGACAGGGGTATCAATGAGCAGTTCTTC. As protein: CASSSGRDRGINEQFF. This sequence joins TRBV5-4 and TRBJ2-1, with 10 bases fitting TRBD1. CDR1 and CDR2 from the germline V gene are SGHNT and YYREEE (reference sequence). V was pared by 3 bases and J by 6 bases, with 9 bases of the junction left unmatched. The CDR3 runs 16 residues.

J is TRBJ2-1 and V is TRBV28; 11 nucleotides match TRBD1. CDR1 is MDHEN and CDR2 is SYDVKM in the germline V gene. The length of the CDR3 is 12 residues. V was pared by 8 bases and J by 8 bases, with 2 bases of the junction left unmatched. CDR3 sequence (DNA): TGTGCCAGCCGGACAGGGGGCTATGAGCAGTTCTTC. Amino acid sequence: CASRTGGYEQFF. The whole variable domain, remainder taken from reference TRBV28 and TRBJ2-1, is DVKVTQSSRYLVKRTGEKVFLECVQDMDHENMFWYRQDPGLGLRLIYFSYDVKMKEKGDIPEGYSVSREKKERFSLILESASTNQTSMYLCASRTGGYEQFFGPGTRLTVL.

The chain recombines TRBV6-4 with TRBJ2-3; 13 bases agree with TRBD2. After removal of 5 bases from V and 3 bases from J, the junction contained 2 bases not matched to a gene. The CDR3 loop spans 15 amino acids. Per the germline V gene, CDR1 is MRHNA and CDR2 is SNTAGT. CDR3 amino acids: CASSTSGGATDTQYF. DNA of the CDR3: TGTGCCAGCAGTACTAGCGGGGGGGCAACAGATACGCAGTATTTT.

The V and J genes are TRBV27 and TRBJ2-3; no clear D gene. The CDR3 runs to 14 residues. Germline V gene lookup returns CDR1 MNHEY and CDR2 SMNVEV (reference sequence). Trimming stripped 6 bases from V and 6 bases from J, with 16 bases between. The CDR3 protein is CASSAEQGRDTQYF. As DNA, the CDR3 is TGTGCCAGCAGCGCGGAGCAAGGAAGGGATACGCAGTATTTT.

V usage is TRBV27 and J usage is TRBJ1-3; 11 bases map to TRBD1. CDR1 and CDR2 (germline): MNHEY, SMNVEV (reference sequence). With V trimmed by 5 bases and J by 4 bases, 4 bases remained unmatched. This CDR3 has 15 residues. CDR3 DNA sequence: TGTGCCAGCAGTGGGACAGGGGGGGGCGGAAACACCATATATTTT. Translated, it gives CASSGTGGGGNTIYF.

The rearrangement uses TRBV6-4 and TRBJ2-3; the D gene could be TRBD1 or TRBD2 (6 bases each). The ends were cut back, 0 bases at V and 1 base at J, with 8 bases in the middle. The CDR3 contains 15 residues. Per the germline V gene, CDR1 is MRHNA and CDR2 is SNTAGT. CDR3 loop: CASSDSGGRTDTQYF. In DNA form, the CDR3 reads TGTGCCAGCAGTGACTCCGGGGGCCGCACAGATACGCAGTATTTT.

This clone was seen a handful of times. The rearrangement links TRBV30 to TRBJ1-5; no definite D call. CDR1 is GTSNPN, CDR2 SVGIG, per germline (reference sequence). V was shortened by 2 bases and J by 0 bases, with 5 bases between the two germline ends. The CDR3 is 13 amino acids. The CDR3 DNA sequence: TGTGCCTGGAGTAGTTATAGCAATCAGCCCCAGCATTTT. Amino acids: CAWSSYSNQPQHF.

This rearrangement joins TRBV5-4 to TRBJ2-1; 8 nucleotides agree with TRBD2. The CDR3 runs to 18 residues. The V gene's germline CDR1 is SGHNT and CDR2 YYREEE (reference sequence). After removal of 0 bases from V and 0 bases from J, the junction contained 8 bases not matched to a gene. CDR3 nucleotides: TGTGCCAGCAGCTTGGGGGCGGGGGGTACCGGCTCCTACAATGAGCAGTTCTTC. Translation: CASSLGAGGTGSYNEQFF. The variable domain in full, with the rest retrieved from reference TRBV5-4 and TRBJ2-1, is ETGVTQSPTHLIKTRGQQVTLRCSSQSGHNTVSWYQQALGQGPQFIFQYYREEENGRGNFPPRFSGLQFPNYSSELNVNALELDDSALYLCASSLGAGGTGSYNEQFFGPGTRLTVL.